This TCR beta chain stems from a study of cytomegalovirus exposure and HLA in healthy donors. Study details: Most donors, about 82% of 398 genotyped, fell in the Caucasian-associated ancestry cluster.

PCR amplification relied on 60 Vbeta primers (plus 13 Jbeta primers). The assay was immunoSEQ multiplex PCR, and TCRdb's table has in-frame clones only and misses some. Among about 160,000 clones listed, 80% to 90% were seen once. CDR3 length: 16 residues. V was pared by 4 bases and J by 4 bases, with 7 bases of the junction left unmatched. Germline V CDR1 and CDR2: MNHEY, SVGAGI. The TCR was taken from a man aged 45-60 years in good health and CMV-seropositive. The chain carries TRBV6-5 and TRBJ2-3; 11 nucleotides line up with TRBD1. The sample comprised PBMCs. The CDR3 protein is CASSLRTGGAPDTQYF. The CDR3, as DNA: TGTGCCAGCAGTTTACGGACAGGGGGCGCCCCAGATACGCAGTATTTT.